The 29 T cell receptor beta chains presented below share a single source sample, sequenced in a study of blood T cells in healthy people across ages. A second 7 to 11 cycle PCR used barcoded and J-beta primers. Via MiXCR, TCRdb re-called the 5' RACE reads, giving one row per CDR3 protein. Of around 900,000 distinct CDR3 sequences in the sample, roughly 47% were seen once. Sequenced: blood. Source of these receptors: a woman in her sixties or seventies in good health.

This clonotype appeared a few times. This rearrangement joins TRBV18 to TRBJ2-3; D not resolved. V was clipped by 0 bases and J by 6 bases, with 16 bases between them. The length of the CDR3 is 16 residues. Germline assignment: CDR1 KGHSH and CDR2 LQKENI. As DNA, the CDR3 is TGTGCCAGCTCACCACCGGCCGGGCTGTTCGGGGATACGCAGTATTTT. Translating gives CASSPPAGLFGDTQYF.

The chain recombines TRBV20-1 with TRBJ2-5; TRBD2 aligns across 7 bases. CDR1 is DFQATT and CDR2 is SNEGSKA in the germline V gene (reference sequence). The ends lost 0 bases at V and 3 bases at J; junction bases unmatched: 1. The CDR3 runs to 13 residues. The CDR3 loop reads CSAREGGKETQYF. The DNA for the CDR3 is TGCAGTGCTAGAGAGGGAGGGAAAGAGACCCAGTACTTC.

This sequence joins TRBV20-1 and TRBJ1-1; D is unresolved. CDR1 is DFQATT, CDR2 SNEGSKA, per germline (reference sequence). The V end lost 3 bases, the J end lost 6 bases, and 14 bases lay between the germline ends. The CDR3 runs 13 residues. As DNA, the CDR3 is TGCAGTGCTAGTGCCGGAGGGATCCCTGAAGCTTTCTTT. It codes for CSASAGGIPEAFF.

This clonotype appeared a few times. CDR3 in DNA: TGTGCCAGCAGTGCCCCGACAGCTTTCACCCCCTACGAGCAGTACTTC. As protein: CASSAPTAFTPYEQYF. The chain couples TRBV2 to TRBJ2-7, with a weak D call TRBD1 (5 bases). Per the germline V gene, CDR1 is SNHLY and CDR2 is FYNNEI. V was cut by 4 bases and J by 2 bases, with 18 bases left in between. The CDR3 spans 16 residues.

The chain joins TRBV12-3 or TRBV12-4 to TRBJ2-1; a possible D gene is TRBD2 (5 bases). Trimming left V 5 bases short and J 9 bases short, with 14 bases between. The CDR3 extends over 13 amino acids. CDR3 region: CASSAPNRGEQFF. In DNA form, the CDR3 reads TGTGCCAGCAGTGCGCCCAATCGGGGTGAGCAGTTCTTC.

This sequence joins TRBV3-1 and TRBJ2-3; 14 positions match TRBD2. V gave up 3 bases and J gave up 5 bases; unmatched junction bases: 7. This CDR3 comprises 17 residues. Looked up from germline, CDR1 is LGHDT and CDR2 is YNNKEL (reference sequence). In DNA form, the CDR3 reads TGTGCCAGCAGCCACCCGGGACTAGCGGGAGCGGGAGATACGCAGTATTTT. Translation: CASSHPGLAGAGDTQYF.

The genes are TRBV30 and TRBJ1-6, with D hard to call. This CDR3 has 14 amino acids. Germline-derived CDR1 and CDR2 are GTSNPN and SVGIG (reference sequence). V lost 4 bases, J lost 4 bases, and 11 bases lay in between. CDR3 protein: CAWKRAVYNSPLHF. CDR3 bases: TGTGCCTGGAAGCGGGCGGTGTATAATTCACCCCTCCACTTT.

This rearrangement joins TRBV6-5 to TRBJ2-1; D is ambiguous. The CDR3 length is 14 residues. Looked up from germline, CDR1 is MNHEY and CDR2 is SVGAGI. V was trimmed by 8 bases and J by 5 bases, leaving 16 bases between them. Here the CDR3 DNA reads TGTGCCAGCGGCCTGGGTGGGGTCCACAATGAGCAGTTCTTC. Amino acids: CASGLGGVHNEQFF.

In its sample, this clonotype was seen once. The CDR3 nucleotides are TGTGCCAGCAGCCAAGGCCTCTCACCCCTCCACTTT. Translated: CASSQGLSPLHF. The chain combines TRBV14 with TRBJ1-6; D ambiguous. This CDR3 has 12 amino acids. V was pared by 1 base and J by 10 bases, with 5 bases between. Germline CDR1 reads SGHDN; CDR2 reads FVKESK.

The chain joins TRBV29-1 to TRBJ2-3; TRBD1 agrees at 11 bases. CDR3 length: 14 residues. Germline V CDR1 and CDR2: SQVTM, ANQGSEA. With V trimmed by 7 bases and J by 3 bases, 6 bases remained unmatched. CDR3 DNA sequence: TGCAGCGCAAGGACAGGGGGCTTAACAGATACGCAGTATTTT. Its protein is CSARTGGLTDTQYF.

The rearrangement links TRBV9 to TRBJ2-7; unclear D gene. The end of the DNA fits TRBJ2-5 better, so the J call may be wrong. Per the germline V gene, CDR1 is SGDLS and CDR2 is YYNGEE. The CDR3 consists of 15 residues. The CDR3 DNA follows: TGTGCCAGCAGCGTACTTCTAGGGCACGGAGAGACCCAGTACTTC. Amino acid sequence: CASSVLLGHGETQYF.

The V and J genes are TRBV29-1 and TRBJ2-3, with 11 bases lining up with TRBD2. V lost 8 bases, J lost 3 bases, and 7 bases stayed unmatched. Germline values: CDR1 SQVTM, CDR2 ANQGSEA. The CDR3 has 14 amino acids. The CDR3 DNA follows: TGCAGCACCACTAGCGGGAGAGGGACAGATACGCAGTATTTT. Protein product: CSTTSGRGTDTQYF.

For this clonotype: The CDR3 does not close with the conserved phenylalanine or tryptophan, likely indicating a read error. The chain joins TRBV10-3 to TRBJ2-3; TRBD2 aligns across 11 bases. CDR1 is ENHRY and CDR2 is SYGVKD in the germline V gene. The V segment lost 0 bases and the J segment 2 bases; nucleotides outside the gene matches: 7. The length of the CDR3 is 18 residues. The CDR3 loop is CAISESKGGLAATDTQYS. CDR3 nucleotide sequence: TGTGCCATCAGTGAGTCTAAGGGGGGACTAGCGGCCACAGATACGCAGTATTCT.

V is TRBV7-9 and J is TRBJ2-4; TRBD2 agrees at 7 bases. J gave up 3 bases and V 5 bases, and 13 bases lay outside the gene matches. Germline assignment: CDR1 SEHNR and CDR2 FQNEAQ (reference sequence). This CDR3 contains 17 residues. The CDR3 DNA reads as TGTGCCAGCAGCCAGGGACTATCCGGGATGGGCAAAAACATTCAGTACTTC. The encoded protein is CASSQGLSGMGKNIQYF.

The sample holds one count of this clonotype. J is TRBJ2-7 and V is TRBV3-1; D is unclear. The germline V and J ends were trimmed by 3 bases and 1 base, with 10 bases remaining between them. This CDR3 spans 14 amino acids. Per the germline V gene, CDR1 is LGHDT and CDR2 is YNNKEL (reference sequence). Here the CDR3 DNA reads TGTGCCAGCAGCCAGAGGTACAGTTCCTACGAGCAGTACTTC. Protein sequence: CASSQRYSSYEQYF.

The rearrangement uses TRBV27 and TRBJ2-5; D remains unclear. Trimming took off 0 bases at V and 5 bases at J, with 13 bases between the two ends. Germline values: CDR1 MNHEY, CDR2 SMNVEV (reference sequence). This CDR3 is built from 15 residues. The CDR3 protein is CASSLSPPPGETQYF. CDR3 in DNA: TGTGCCAGCAGTTTATCCCCCCCCCCTGGGGAGACCCAGTACTTC.

Only one count was recorded for this clonotype. V and J are TRBV27 and TRBJ2-4, with D perhaps given as TRBD1 or TRBD2 (5 bases each). The J call may be incorrect, as the DNA end agrees better with TRBJ2-5. The CDR3 is 14 residues long. Germline CDR1 MNHEY, CDR2 SMNVEV (reference sequence). CDR3 loop: CASSPGRHAETQYF. The DNA for the CDR3 is TGTGCCAGCAGTCCGGGACGCCACGCGGAGACCCAGTACTTC.

The J gene is TRBJ1-5, the V gene TRBV7-2; 9 bases fit TRBD1. CDR1 SGHTA and CDR2 FQGNSA come from the germline V gene. The CDR3 runs to 14 residues. The J segment lost 6 bases and the V segment lost 5 bases, leaving 5 bases of the junction unmatched. In DNA form, the CDR3 reads TGTGCCAGCAGCGTGAGACAGGGGGTTCAGCCCCAGCATTTT. This translates into CASSVRQGVQPQHF.

This clonotype was picked up a small number of times. The chain joins TRBV9 to TRBJ2-7, with D unclear. Trimming removed 7 bases from V and 3 bases from J, with 23 bases in between. There are 16 residues in the CDR3. Looked up from germline, CDR1 is SGDLS and CDR2 is YYNGEE. CDR3 sequence reads: CASSLRSGDPYYEQYF. The CDR3 coding sequence is TGTGCCAGCTCCCTTCGGTCGGGCGACCCTTACTACGAGCAGTACTTC. The complete variable domain, with remaining parts taken from reference TRBV9 and TRBJ2-7, reads DSGVTQTPKHLITATGQRVTLRCSPRSGDLSVYWYQQSLDQGLQFLIQYYNGEERAKGNILERFSAQQFPDLHSELNLSSLELGDSALYFCASSLRSGDPYYEQYFGPGTRLTVT.

The rearrangement uses TRBV9 and TRBJ2-7; weak D call: TRBD2 (5 bases). The germline V gene has CDR1 SGDLS and CDR2 YYNGEE. Trimming stripped 0 bases from V and 3 bases from J, with 10 bases between. This CDR3 contains 14 residues. CDR3 bases: TGTGCCAGCAGCGTAGGTGAGGGAAACTACGAGCAGTACTTC. Translation gives CASSVGEGNYEQYF.

This clonotype showed up just a few times. This chain links TRBV27 with TRBJ2-5; TRBD2 matches at 7 bases. With 5 bases clipped from V and 12 bases from J, the junction kept 12 bases outside the gene matches. Germline V gives CDR1 MNHEY, CDR2 SMNVEV (reference sequence). The CDR3 is 13 amino acids. DNA of the CDR3: TGTGCCAGCAGTCCGCGGGAGCCCTCGAGGGAGTACTTC. It yields the protein CASSPREPSREYF.

The chain couples TRBV20-1 to TRBJ2-1, with D tentatively TRBD2 (6 bases). The CDR3 contains 13 residues. Germline V gene lookup returns CDR1 DFQATT and CDR2 SNEGSKA (reference sequence). Trimming took off 2 bases at V and 8 bases at J, with 13 bases between the two ends. The CDR3 is CSARKAGRHEQFF. CDR3 bases: TGCAGTGCTAGAAAGGCGGGAAGGCATGAGCAGTTCTTC.

The chain is built from TRBV6-2 or TRBV6-3 and TRBJ2-1; TRBD2 matches at 9 bases. Gene TRBJ2-7 matches the end of the DNA better, so the J call may be wrong. The CDR3 spans 18 residues. Germline-derived CDR1 and CDR2 are MNHEY and SVGEGT. CDR3 protein: CASSYSPKLAGSHNEQYF. The CDR3, as DNA: TGTGCCAGCAGTTACTCGCCCAAGCTAGCGGGAAGTCACAATGAGCAGTACTTC.

The V call is TRBV7-9, the J call TRBJ2-3; a weak D match, TRBD2 (7 bases). The ends were cut back, 5 bases at V and 1 base at J, with 10 bases in the middle. There are 14 residues in the CDR3. Germline V gene data show CDR1 as SEHNR and CDR2 as FQNEAQ (reference sequence). This CDR3 reads CASSVGGGTDTQYF. CDR3 nucleotides: TGTGCCAGCAGCGTAGGGGGGGGCACAGATACGCAGTATTTT.

This clonotype is a singleton in its sample. CDR3 nucleotide sequence: TGCGCCAGCAGCGTCGGACTACAGTACGAGCAGTACTTC. It translates to CASSVGLQYEQYF. The rearrangement uses TRBV5-1 and TRBJ2-7, with D possibly TRBD2 on 6 matching bases. The CDR3 is 13 amino acids. The V end was cut by 4 bases, the J end by 4 bases, with 12 bases between. Germline loops: CDR1 SGHRS, CDR2 YFSETQ.

The sample holds a few counts of this clonotype. This chain connects TRBV18 to TRBJ2-7, with D tentatively TRBD1 (5 bases). Germline-derived CDR1 and CDR2 are KGHSH and LQKENI. This CDR3 spans 13 amino acids. V was shortened by 6 bases and J by 5 bases, with 14 bases between the two germline ends. CDR3 region: CASSPQKGHEQYF. CDR3 DNA sequence: TGTGCCAGCTCCCCCCAGAAGGGGCACGAGCAGTACTTC.

V gene TRBV9 combines with J gene TRBJ2-1, with unresolved D. The ends were cut back, 1 base at V and 0 bases at J, with 11 bases in the middle. Per the germline V gene, CDR1 is SGDLS and CDR2 is YYNGEE. CDR3 length: 16 amino acids. The DNA of the CDR3 is TGTGCCAGCAGCGTAACCCAGGACCTCTCCTACAATGAGCAGTTCTTC. As protein: CASSVTQDLSYNEQFF.

The V gene is TRBV24-1, the J gene TRBJ1-1; TRBD1 aligns across 8 bases. Losses at the gene ends were 7 bases for V and 4 bases for J; bases not matched to a gene: 7. The CDR3 extends over 14 amino acids. Germline CDR1 reads KGHDR; CDR2 reads SFDVKD. In DNA form, the CDR3 reads TGTGCCACCAGGCAGACAGGGGCCACCACTGAAGCTTTCTTT. This codes for CATRQTGATTEAFF.

The chain recombines TRBV27 with TRBJ2-5; no reliable D call. Germline loops: CDR1 MNHEY, CDR2 SMNVEV (reference sequence). CDR3 length: 13 amino acids. Trimming pared 6 bases from V and 5 bases from J, leaving 13 bases between. The CDR3 bases are TGTGCCAGCAGCCCCTCGAAAATGGAGACCCAGTACTTC. Amino acids: CASSPSKMETQYF.